The present T cell receptor beta chain was sequenced within a study of OX40 agonist ivuxolimab in advanced cancers. V was pared by 2 bases and J by 4 bases, with 24 bases between. Per germline, CDR1 GTSNPN and CDR2 SVGIG (reference sequence). The CDR3 spans 19 residues. Method: immunoSEQ multiplex PCR; TCRdb's copy keeps in-frame clones and lacks some. The table records roughly 100,000 clones, approximately 86% of them present only once. Here the sequenced sample was CD4+ or CD8+ T cells sorted from blood, taken in a trial of the OX40 agonist ivuxolimab. The rearrangement links TRBV30 to TRBJ2-6; maybe TRBD1 (5 bases). This TCR was recovered from an adult with an advanced solid tumor such as melanoma, head and neck, liver or kidney cancer. CDR3 sequence (DNA): TGTGCCTGGAGTCCTCGGTTAGGGCAGGGATCAAGAGGGGCCAACGTCCTGACTTTC. Its protein is CAWSPRLGQGSRGANVLTF. Drawing the rest from reference TRBV30 and TRBJ2-6, the complete variable domain is SQTIHQWPATLVQPVGSPLSLECTVEGTSNPNLYWYRQAAGRGLQLLFYSVGIGQISSEVPQNLSASRPQDRQFILSSKKLLLSDSGFYLCAWSPRLGQGSRGANVLTFGAGSRLTVL.